Sequencing of this T cell receptor (beta chain) was carried out in a study of blood T cell repertoires in COVID-19. Study-wide context: From T cells, B-cell-depleted T cells, or PBMCs came the material, which was cDNA or gDNA.

Repertoires were generated with immunoSEQ multiplex PCR, while TCRdb's copy carries only in-frame clones and drops some. The repertoire holds 390,000 or so clones, with over 75% as singletons. Sequencing used peripheral blood. This sequence was found in a woman between 25 and 40 years old with COVID-19, enrolled during active disease.

DNA of the CDR3: TGTGCCAGCAATATGTGGGGGGGCACAGATACGCAGTATTTT. Its protein is CASNMWGGTDTQYF. The chain employs TRBV27 and TRBJ2-3, with TRBD2 as a possible D gene (6 bases). Between the trimmed V and J ends, which lost 7 bases and 1 base, there was a span of 12 bases. CDR1 is MNHEY, CDR2 SMNVEV, per germline (reference sequence). The CDR3 loop spans 14 amino acids.